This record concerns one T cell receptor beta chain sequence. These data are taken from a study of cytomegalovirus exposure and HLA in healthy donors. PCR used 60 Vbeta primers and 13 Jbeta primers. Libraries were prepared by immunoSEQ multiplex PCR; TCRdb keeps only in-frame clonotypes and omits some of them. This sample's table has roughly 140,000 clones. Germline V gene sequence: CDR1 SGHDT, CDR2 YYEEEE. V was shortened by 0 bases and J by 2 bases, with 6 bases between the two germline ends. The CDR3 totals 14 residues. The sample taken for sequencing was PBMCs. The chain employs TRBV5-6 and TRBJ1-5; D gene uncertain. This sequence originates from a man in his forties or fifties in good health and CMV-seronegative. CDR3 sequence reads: CASSLASGNQPQHF. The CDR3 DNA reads TGTGCCAGCAGCTTGGCCAGTGGCAATCAGCCCCAGCATTTT. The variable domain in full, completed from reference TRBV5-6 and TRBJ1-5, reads DAGVTQSPTHLIKTRGQQVTLRCSPKSGHDTVSWYQQALGQGPQFIFQYYEEEERQRGNFPDRFSGHQFPNYSSELNVNALLLGDSALYLCASSLASGNQPQHFGDGTRLSIL.